This T cell receptor (beta chain) was captured in a study of T cells in Graves' hyperthyroidism and ophthalmopathy. Broader study findings: Progression to ophthalmopathy was predicted a median of approximately 6.4 months early. A 13 V-J signature model discriminated ophthalmopathy versus stable hyperthyroidism.

Patients having uncontrolled infection, another autoimmune disease, pregnancy or lactation were not included. Clinical symptoms, serum thyroxine and TRAb, thyroid ultrasound and orbital computed tomography were used for the diagnoses. There are 17 residues in the CDR3. V lost 1 base to trimming and J lost 0 bases; unmatched junction nucleotides: 7. CDR1 is SGHNT and CDR2 is YENEEA in the germline V gene. It was RNA transcripts that yielded the amplified TCR beta CDR3 regions. Using the HTBI primer set, a first-round RT-PCR was run on the TCR CDR3. TCRdb re-analysed the multiplex PCR reads in MiXCR, keeping a single row per CDR3 protein. Of about 560,000 distinct CDR3 sequences listed, 16% were seen once; the top ten hold about 18%. This clonotype was recorded many times. As yet, its antigen is unknown.

The sequencing input was blood. The clonotype was recovered from a woman younger than 35 with Graves' hyperthyroidism. The chain combines TRBV11-3 with TRBJ2-5; 8 bases agree with TRBD2. The CDR3 is CASSLASTSAHQETQYF. CDR3 bases: TGTGCCAGCAGCTTAGCCTCGACTAGCGCCCACCAAGAGACCCAGTACTTC.